The 22 T cell receptor beta chains below come from one sample, sequenced in a study of cytotoxic CD8 clonotypes in ibrutinib-treated CLL. Clones were read by immunoSEQ multiplex PCR, and TCRdb kept only the in-frame ones, dropping some. The data contain some 140,000 clones, less than 95% of them singletons. The sequenced sample was PBMCs, obtained after 12 months of ibrutinib treatment. The receptors originated from a human donor with chronic lymphocytic leukemia.

This rearrangement joins TRBV4-2 to TRBJ2-7, with 8 bases that match TRBD1. The CDR3 has 14 residues. Germline values: CDR1 LGHNA, CDR2 YNFKEQ. J lost 5 bases, V lost 0 bases, and 3 bases had no gene match. CDR3 protein: CASSQDRGRDEQYF. The CDR3 region has the DNA TGTGCCAGCAGCCAAGACAGGGGGCGCGACGAGCAGTACTTC.

This clone was found once. The chain has TRBV7-3 and TRBJ2-2; 9 bases are a match to TRBD1. The CDR3 runs to 19 residues. V lost 4 bases to trimming and J lost 4 bases; unmatched junction nucleotides: 16. Germline V gene lookup returns CDR1 SGHTA and CDR2 FQGTGA. The CDR3 reads CASSSLEIRDRETTGELFF. CDR3 sequence (DNA): TGTGCCAGCAGCTCTCTCGAGATCCGGGACAGGGAGACCACCGGGGAGCTGTTTTTT.

This rearrangement joins TRBV28 to TRBJ2-7; 7 bases are a match to TRBD2. Losses at the gene ends were 1 base for V and 5 bases for J; bases not matched to a gene: 2. This CDR3 spans 13 amino acids. CDR1 is MDHEN, CDR2 SYDVKM, per germline. CDR3 sequence: CASSLSAGDEQYF. CDR3 nucleotide sequence: TGTGCCAGCAGTTTATCGGCGGGGGACGAGCAGTACTTC.

The J gene is TRBJ1-4, the V gene TRBV30; possible D gene TRBD1, 5 bases. Trimming stripped 4 bases from V and 0 bases from J, with 15 bases between. Germline V gene sequence: CDR1 GTSNPN, CDR2 SVGIG (reference sequence). This CDR3 spans 16 amino acids. Written as DNA, the CDR3 is TGTGCCTGGACCAAATACCTGGGGGCAACTAATGAAAAACTGTTTTTT. This codes for CAWTKYLGATNEKLFF.

The chain joins TRBV30 to TRBJ1-2; a possible D gene is TRBD1 (6 bases). This CDR3 is built from 11 residues. Germline lookup yields CDR1 GTSNPN and CDR2 SVGIG (reference sequence). V lost 4 bases and J lost 5, with 8 bases in between. In DNA, the CDR3 is TGTGCCTGGAATACAGGGTATGGCTACACCTTC. Its protein is CAWNTGYGYTF.

This rearrangement joins TRBV27 to TRBJ2-7, with TRBD1 identical over 8 bases. The length of the CDR3 is 11 residues. Germline CDR1 is MNHEY and CDR2 is SMNVEV (reference sequence). With 4 bases clipped from V and 12 bases from J, the junction kept 5 bases outside the gene matches. CDR3: CASSSGGRVYF. In DNA form, the CDR3 reads TGTGCCAGCAGTTCAGGGGGCCGGGTGTACTTC.

The chain combines TRBV7-2 with TRBJ2-1; 10 bases map to TRBD2. This CDR3 contains 16 residues. V gave up 5 bases and J gave up 4 bases; unmatched junction bases: 8. Germline lookup yields CDR1 SGHTA and CDR2 FQGNSA. CDR3 amino acids: CASSLNSGGTYNEQFF. In DNA, the CDR3 is TGTGCCAGCAGCCTCAATAGCGGGGGGACTTACAATGAGCAGTTCTTC. Complete variable domain (other parts from reference TRBV7-2 and TRBJ2-1): GAGVSQSPSNKVTEKGKDVELRCDPISGHTALYWYRQSLGQGLEFLIYFQGNSAPDKSGLPSDRFSAERTGGSVSTLTIQRTQQEDSAVYLCASSLNSGGTYNEQFFGPGTRLTVL.

CDR3 amino acids: CASRASGSADTQYF. The CDR3 DNA sequence: TGTGCCAGCAGGGCTAGCGGGAGTGCAGATACGCAGTATTTT. This chain connects TRBV7-9 to TRBJ2-3, with TRBD2 matching over 10 bases. The CDR3 loop spans 14 amino acids. Losses at the gene ends were 6 bases for V and 4 bases for J; bases not matched to a gene: 4. Germline V gene sequence: CDR1 SEHNR, CDR2 FQNEAQ (reference sequence).

This clone appeared once. The V gene is TRBV11-3, the J gene TRBJ2-7; 10 bases agree with TRBD2. Trimming at V came to 5 bases and at J to 1 base, leaving 2 bases not matched to a gene. Germline V lookup: CDR1 SGHNT, CDR2 YENEEA. The CDR3 covers 14 residues. The CDR3 DNA follows: TGTGCCAGCAGCCCTAGCGGGGGTTCCTACGAGCAGTACTTC. Residues: CASSPSGGSYEQYF.

The chain employs TRBV30 and TRBJ1-4; D remains unclear. From germline, CDR1 is GTSNPN and CDR2 SVGIG (reference sequence). This CDR3 is 12 amino acids long. The germline V and J ends were trimmed by 3 bases and 5 bases, with 7 bases remaining between them. CDR3 nucleotide sequence: TGTGCCTGGAGCGCGCTGAATGAAAAACTGTTTTTT. This gives the protein CAWSALNEKLFF.

This clone was recorded only once. The chain uses TRBV11-2 and TRBJ2-5; TRBD2 matches at 10 bases. The CDR3 covers 15 residues. From germline, CDR1 is SGHAT and CDR2 FQNNGV. V lost 2 bases and J lost 3; bases outside the gene matches: 3. The CDR3 is CASSLTSGVEETQYF. CDR3 sequence (DNA): TGTGCCAGCAGCTTAACTAGCGGGGTCGAAGAGACCCAGTACTTC. Supplemented by reference TRBV11-2 and TRBJ2-5, the full variable domain reads EAGVAQSPRYKIIEKRQSVAFWCNPISGHATLYWYQQILGQGPKLLIQFQNNGVVDDSQLPKDRFSAERLKGVDSTLKIQPAKLEDSAVYLCASSLTSGVEETQYFGPGTRLLVL.

This CDR3 reads CASSLGQFQPQHF. The DNA for the CDR3 is TGTGCCAGCAGCTTAGGACAGTTTCAGCCCCAGCATTTT. The V gene is TRBV7-3, the J gene TRBJ1-5; a possible D gene is TRBD1 (6 bases). The CDR3 sequence is 13 residues long. Germline V gene sequence: CDR1 SGHTA, CDR2 FQGTGA. V was shortened by 2 bases and J by 6 bases, with 8 bases between the two germline ends.

V gene TRBV15 combines with J gene TRBJ2-3; weak D call: TRBD2 (6 bases). The germline CDR1 and CDR2 sequences are LNHNV and YYDKDF (reference sequence). With 0 bases removed from V and 5 bases from J, the gap between germline ends came to 18 bases. The CDR3 runs to 17 residues. The CDR3 loop is CATSRDLIGGVEDTQYF. The CDR3 DNA reads as TGTGCCACCAGCAGAGATCTTATCGGCGGGGTGGAAGATACGCAGTATTTT.

This rearrangement joins TRBV7-9 to TRBJ2-3; TRBD2 agrees at 12 bases. V dropped 4 bases and J dropped 5; count of bases not matched to a gene: 4. In germline, CDR1 is SEHNR, CDR2 FQNEAQ (reference sequence). The CDR3 totals 15 residues. CDR3 in amino acids: CASSSTSGGRDTQYF. Here the CDR3 DNA reads TGTGCCAGCAGCTCGACTAGCGGGGGCAGAGATACGCAGTATTTT.

This clone was found a few times. The CDR3, as DNA: TGTGCCAGCAGCCCGGGACTGCTTAACACAGATACGCAGTATTTT. It codes for CASSPGLLNTDTQYF. The chain has TRBV28 and TRBJ2-3; D perhaps matches TRBD2 (6 bases). The CDR3 runs to 15 residues. Germline V gene data show CDR1 as MDHEN and CDR2 as SYDVKM. V lost 6 bases and J lost 2, with 15 bases in between.

This clone appeared once. The chain recombines TRBV29-1 with TRBJ2-7; weak D call: TRBD1 (6 bases). Per the germline V gene, CDR1 is SQVTM and CDR2 is ANQGSEA. This CDR3 is built from 14 residues. Trimming stripped 0 bases from V and 1 base from J, with 10 bases between. The CDR3, as DNA: TGCAGCGTTGAAGACCAGGGGTCTTCCTACGAGCAGTACTTC. Its translation: CSVEDQGSSYEQYF.

The V call is TRBV6-5, the J call TRBJ2-7; D call uncertain. The V gene's germline CDR1 is MNHEY and CDR2 SVGAGI. Between the trimmed V and J ends, which lost 7 bases and 9 bases, there was a span of 13 bases. This CDR3 contains 11 residues. The CDR3 sequence: CASNHAPWQYF. The CDR3 DNA is TGTGCCAGCAATCACGCCCCCTGGCAGTACTTC.

The chain has TRBV29-1 and TRBJ2-1; 8 bases are a match to TRBD1. Losses at the gene ends were 6 bases for V and 6 bases for J; bases not matched to a gene: 7. Germline lookup yields CDR1 SQVTM and CDR2 ANQGSEA. This CDR3 spans 13 amino acids. In nucleotides, the CDR3 is TGCAGCGTCGACATAACAGGGGGCAATGAGCAGTTCTTC. This translates into CSVDITGGNEQFF.

The chain employs TRBV30 and TRBJ2-1, with a tentative D call TRBD2 (6 bases). Per germline, CDR1 GTSNPN and CDR2 SVGIG (reference sequence). CDR3 length equals 12 residues. V lost 3 bases and J 16 bases, leaving 19 bases between the germline ends. CDR3 amino acids: CAWSPIGRDLFF. The CDR3 nucleotides are TGTGCCTGGAGCCCGATCGGGCGGGACCTCTTCTTC.

The J gene is TRBJ1-2, the V gene TRBV11-2; D may be TRBD1 (6 bases). CDR3 length: 17 residues. V was clipped by 5 bases and J by 6 bases, with 25 bases between them. Germline lookup yields CDR1 SGHAT and CDR2 FQNNGV. The CDR3 here is CASSALGGSRSAHGYTF. In DNA, the CDR3 is TGTGCCAGCAGCGCCCTAGGGGGATCCCGCAGCGCCCATGGCTACACCTTC.

The CDR3 bases are TGTGCCAGCAGCTTCGTGAGGGGAGGGGGTTTCCGGGAGCTGTTTTTT. Its protein product is CASSFVRGGGFRELFF. This chain connects TRBV7-9 to TRBJ2-2, with D tentatively TRBD2 (7 bases). Trimming removed 3 bases from V and 9 bases from J, with 20 bases in between. The CDR3 length is 16 residues. The germline gives CDR1 SEHNR, CDR2 FQNEAQ (reference sequence).

The rearrangement uses TRBV19 and TRBJ2-7; no firm D call. The V and J ends lost 5 bases and 2 bases respectively, with 7 bases between them. The V gene's germline CDR1 is LNHDA and CDR2 SQIVND (reference sequence). The CDR3 consists of 12 residues. CDR3 DNA: TGTGCCAGTAGTTCCCCAGCCTACGAGCAGTACTTC. As protein: CASSSPAYEQYF.